What follows describes a single TCR beta chain. This entry comes from a study of blood T cell repertoires in COVID-19. TCRdb's copy holds only in-frame clones and misses some; the assay was immunoSEQ multiplex PCR. In the table there are around 130,000 clones, about 87% of which are singletons. The sequencing input was peripheral blood. The TCR sequence derives from an older woman with acute or convalescent COVID-19.

Written as DNA, the CDR3 is TGTGCCAGCAGCAAAGGGAGCGGGAACCCAGAGACCCAGTACTTC. It encodes CASSKGSGNPETQYF. This chain joins TRBV21-1 and TRBJ2-5; TRBD2 is the table's D call, not checked against the DNA. TRBV21-1 is a known pseudogene. The CDR3 extends over 15 amino acids.